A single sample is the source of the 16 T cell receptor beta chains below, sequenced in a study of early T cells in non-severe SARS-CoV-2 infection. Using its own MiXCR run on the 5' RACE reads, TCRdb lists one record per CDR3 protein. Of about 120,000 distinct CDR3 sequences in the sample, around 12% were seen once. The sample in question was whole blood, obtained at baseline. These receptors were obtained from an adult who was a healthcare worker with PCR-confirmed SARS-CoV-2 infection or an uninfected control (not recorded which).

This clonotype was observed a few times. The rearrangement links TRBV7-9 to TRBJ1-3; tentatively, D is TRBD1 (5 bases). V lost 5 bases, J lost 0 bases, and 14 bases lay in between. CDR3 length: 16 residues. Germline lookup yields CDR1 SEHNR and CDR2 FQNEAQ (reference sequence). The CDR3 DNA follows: TGTGCCAGCAGCCGCCGCTGGGGGTACTCTGGAAACACCATATATTTT. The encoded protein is CASSRRWGYSGNTIYF. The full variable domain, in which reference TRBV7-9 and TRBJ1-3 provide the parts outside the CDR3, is DTGVSQNPRHKITKRGQNVTFRCDPISEHNRLYWYRQTLGQGPEFLTYFQNEAQLEKSRLLSDRFSAERPKGSFSTLEIQRTEQGDSAMYLCASSRRWGYSGNTIYFGEGSWLTVV.

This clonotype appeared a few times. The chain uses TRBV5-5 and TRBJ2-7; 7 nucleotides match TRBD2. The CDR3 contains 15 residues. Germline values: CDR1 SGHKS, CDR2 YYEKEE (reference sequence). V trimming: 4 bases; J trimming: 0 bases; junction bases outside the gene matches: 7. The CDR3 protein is CASSIGLEPSYEQYF. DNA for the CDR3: TGTGCCAGCAGCATCGGACTAGAACCCTCCTACGAGCAGTACTTC.

The CDR3 loop is CASSGHSGRAPETQYF. CDR3 sequence (DNA): TGTGCCAGCAGTGGGCACAGCGGGAGGGCCCCAGAGACCCAGTACTTC. The chain combines TRBV27 with TRBJ2-5; 10 nucleotides line up with TRBD2. Germline CDR1 is MNHEY and CDR2 is SMNVEV (reference sequence). Trimming cost V 5 bases and J 4 bases; bases outside gene matches: 10. This CDR3 is 16 amino acids long.

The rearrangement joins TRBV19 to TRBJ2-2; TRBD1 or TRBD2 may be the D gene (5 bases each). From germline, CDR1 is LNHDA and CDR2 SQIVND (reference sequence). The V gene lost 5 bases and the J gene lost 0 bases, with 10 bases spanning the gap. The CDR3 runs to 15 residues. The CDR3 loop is CASSFLGANTGELFF. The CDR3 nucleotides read TGTGCCAGTAGTTTTTTGGGGGCGAACACCGGGGAGCTGTTTTTT.

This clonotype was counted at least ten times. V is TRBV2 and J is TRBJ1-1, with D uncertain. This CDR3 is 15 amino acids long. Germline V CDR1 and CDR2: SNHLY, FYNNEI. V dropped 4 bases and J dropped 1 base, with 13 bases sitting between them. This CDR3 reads CASSAPRQGNTEAFF. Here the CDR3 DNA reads TGTGCCAGCAGTGCCCCGAGACAAGGGAACACTGAAGCTTTCTTT.

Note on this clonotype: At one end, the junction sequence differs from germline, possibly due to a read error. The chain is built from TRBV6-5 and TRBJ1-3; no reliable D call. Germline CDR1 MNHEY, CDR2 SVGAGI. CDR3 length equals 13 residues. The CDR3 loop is CASSNSLGNTIYF. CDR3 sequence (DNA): TGTGCCAGCAGTAACTCCCTCGGAAACACCATATATTTT.

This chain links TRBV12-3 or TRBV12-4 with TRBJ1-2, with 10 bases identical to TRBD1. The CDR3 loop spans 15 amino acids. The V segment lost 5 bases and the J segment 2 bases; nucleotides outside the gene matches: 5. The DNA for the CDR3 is TGTGCCAGCAGTGCCCGGGACAGGGGAAACTATGGCTACACCTTC. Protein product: CASSARDRGNYGYTF.

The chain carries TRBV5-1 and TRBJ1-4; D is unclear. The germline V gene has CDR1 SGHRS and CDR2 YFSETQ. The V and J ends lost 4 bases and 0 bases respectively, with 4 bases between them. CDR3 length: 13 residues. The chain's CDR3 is CASSGSTNEKLFF. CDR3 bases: TGCGCCAGCAGCGGGTCAACTAATGAAAAACTGTTTTTT.

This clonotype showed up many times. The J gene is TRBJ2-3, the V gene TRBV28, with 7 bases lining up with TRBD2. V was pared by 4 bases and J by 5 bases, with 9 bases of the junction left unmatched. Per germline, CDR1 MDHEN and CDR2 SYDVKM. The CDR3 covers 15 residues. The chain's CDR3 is CASSSSAGVIDTQYF. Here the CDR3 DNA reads TGTGCCAGCAGTTCATCGGCGGGAGTGATAGATACGCAGTATTTT.

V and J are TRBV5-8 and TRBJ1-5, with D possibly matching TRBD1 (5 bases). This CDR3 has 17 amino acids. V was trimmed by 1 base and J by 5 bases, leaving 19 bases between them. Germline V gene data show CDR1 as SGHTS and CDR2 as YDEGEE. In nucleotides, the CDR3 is TGTGCCAGCAGCTTGCCCCCCGGGACGGGCGGTTATCAGCCCCAGCATTTT. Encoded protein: CASSLPPGTGGYQPQHF.

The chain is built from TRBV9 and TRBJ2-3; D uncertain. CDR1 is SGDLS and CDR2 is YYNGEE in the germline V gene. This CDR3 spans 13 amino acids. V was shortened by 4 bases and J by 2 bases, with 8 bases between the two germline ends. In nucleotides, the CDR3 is TGTGCCAGCAGCTTCGACATCACAGATACGCAGTATTTT. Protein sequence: CASSFDITDTQYF.

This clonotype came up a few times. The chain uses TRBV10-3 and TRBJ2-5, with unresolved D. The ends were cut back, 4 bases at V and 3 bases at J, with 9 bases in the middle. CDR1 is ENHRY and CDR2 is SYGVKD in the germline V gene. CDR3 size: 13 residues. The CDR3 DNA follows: TGTGCCATCAGTGGATCAGTAGAAGAGACCCAGTACTTC. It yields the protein CAISGSVEETQYF.

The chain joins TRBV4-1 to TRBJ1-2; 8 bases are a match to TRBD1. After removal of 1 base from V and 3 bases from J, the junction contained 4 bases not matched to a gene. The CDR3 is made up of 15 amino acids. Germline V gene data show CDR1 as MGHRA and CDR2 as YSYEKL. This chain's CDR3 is CASSQAGTGDYGYTF. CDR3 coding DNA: TGCGCCAGCAGCCAAGCCGGGACAGGAGACTATGGCTACACCTTC.

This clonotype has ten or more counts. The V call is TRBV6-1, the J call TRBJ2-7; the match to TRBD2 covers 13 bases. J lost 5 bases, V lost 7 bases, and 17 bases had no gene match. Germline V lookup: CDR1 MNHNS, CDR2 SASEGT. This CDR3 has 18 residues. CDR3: CASKRTATSGGAVHEQYF. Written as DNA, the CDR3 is TGTGCCAGCAAGCGGACAGCCACTAGCGGGGGGGCCGTCCACGAGCAGTACTTC.

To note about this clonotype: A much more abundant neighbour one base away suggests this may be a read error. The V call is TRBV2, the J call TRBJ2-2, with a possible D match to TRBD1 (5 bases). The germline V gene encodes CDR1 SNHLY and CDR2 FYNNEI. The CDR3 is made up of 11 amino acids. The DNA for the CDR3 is TGTGCCGGCAGGGCGGCCGGGGAGCTGTTTTTT. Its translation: CAGRAAGELFF.

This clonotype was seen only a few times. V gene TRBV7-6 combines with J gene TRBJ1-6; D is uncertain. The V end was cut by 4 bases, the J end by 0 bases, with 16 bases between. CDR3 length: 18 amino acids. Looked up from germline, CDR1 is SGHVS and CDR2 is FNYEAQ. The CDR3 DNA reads TGTGCCAGCAGCTCCCTCCCCGCGGATAGCTCCTATAATTCACCCCTCCACTTT. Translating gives CASSSLPADSSYNSPLHF.